The clone carrying this TCR beta chain was counted many times. The target antigen is unknown. Genes and germline come from the mouse. The read halts 4 residues ahead of the CDR3 end, with the missing end drawn from the germline J gene. The identical CDR3 is also encoded by other nucleotide sequences in the sample. This CDR3 is built from 15 residues. Looked up from germline, CDR1 is NSHNY and CDR2 is SYGAGN. The V and J ends lost 3 bases and 0 bases, in that order; junction bases with no gene match: 3. The sample belongs to a study of CD8+ T cells in alopecia areata. Study in general: Each recipient was an approximately 7-11-week-old female C3H/HeJ mouse given skin from an approximately 6-13-month-old C3H/HeJ donor with spontaneous alopecia. Study conclusions and caveats: An increase in clonality over normal scalp was evident in lesional scalp, especially alopecia totalis/universalis. Mouse data revealed clearer TCR sharing than patient data did, a gap possibly tied to HLA. Scalp sample sequencing also detects resident alphabeta T cells of normal skin.

Extracted from the samples, RNA was reverse transcribed into cDNA to serve as the sequencing template. Produced via immunoSEQ multiplex PCR; TCRdb's table is partial and in-frame only. Sampling found about 300,000 clones, none seen once. Cells pooled from cutaneous lymph nodes were sorted on CD4, CD8alpha, NKG2D, NKG2ACE and other markers. The receptor was isolated from a C3H/HeJ mouse with alopecia areata. The strain is characterized by the MHC haplotype H2-k. Sequencing input: CD4+ T cells sorted from a lymph node. This chain joins TRBV13-1 and TRBJ2-3; 8 bases match TRBD1. The CDR3 spells CASSGTGTSAETLYF. CDR3 DNA, as far as it was read: TGTGCCAGCAGTGGGACAGGGACTAGTGCAGAA.